Listed below are T cell receptor beta chains from one sample, sequenced in a study of identifying expanded T cells in peripheral blood. The repertoire was sequenced with immunoSEQ multiplex PCR; TCRdb's copy has only in-frame clones and lacks some. Of 90,000 to 100,000 clones in the sample, approximately 91% are singletons; the top ten hold about 3.9%. Specimen: blood. The receptors were gathered from a person between 18 and 75 years old in good health. Both conserved end residues are part of each CDR3. A D gene is named only where the DNA matches it firmly. Expanded clones are given a class, and other clones once, few, many or no size at all.

TRBD1	TRBJ1-4	.	TRBV7-9	CASRPTGGRDEKLFF	TGTGCCAGCAGACCGACAGGGGGTAGAGATGAAAAACTGTTTTTT
.	TRBJ1-2	once	TRBV5-4	CASSTRETPNYGYTF	TGTGCCAGCAGCACACGCGAGACCCCTAACTATGGCTACACCTTC
.	TRBJ2-7	.	TRBV7-2	CASSPGVVYEQYF	TGTGCCAGCAGCCCAGGGGTGGTCTACGAGCAGTACTTC
.	TRBJ1-3	.	TRBV30	CAWSAGLSGNTIYF	TGTGCCTGGAGTGCGGGACTATCCGGAAACACCATATATTTT
.	TRBJ2-7	.	TRBV7-9	CASSLAELVEQYF	TGTGCCAGCAGCTTAGCTGAGCTTGTCGAGCAGTACTTC
.	TRBJ1-5	.	TRBV13	CASSLGGAPQHF	TGTGCCAGCAGCTTAGGTGGGGCACCCCAGCATTTT
TRBD2	TRBJ2-3	.	TRBV7-6	CASSLSLAGGRDTQYF	TGTGCCAGCAGCTTATCCCTGGCGGGGGGGCGGGATACGCAGTATTTT
.	TRBJ2-2	few	TRBV12-5	CASGLRTGNTGELFF	TGTGCTAGTGGTCTTCGGACGGGGAACACCGGGGAGCTGTTTTTT
.	TRBJ2-3	medium-sized	TRBV6-4	CASSDSTTDTQYF	TGTGCCAGCAGTGACTCGACCACAGATACGCAGTATTTT
.	TRBJ2-1	.	TRBV10-3	CAISEVSYNEQFF	TGTGCCATCAGTGAAGTGAGCTACAATGAGCAGTTCTTC
.	TRBJ1-2	.	TRBV30	CAWSRGNYGYTF	TGTGCCTGGAGTCGTGGAAACTATGGCTACACCTTC
.	TRBJ2-7	.	TRBV2	CASSEGLGAITYEQYF	TGTGCCAGCAGTGAAGGGTTGGGGGCAATTACCTACGAGCAGTACTTC
TRBD1	TRBJ2-7	.	TRBV29-1	CSVAPGTGAFRSYEQYF	TGCAGCGTCGCCCCCGGGACAGGGGCCTTCCGCTCCTACGAGCAGTACTTC
TRBD1	TRBJ2-1	.	TRBV18	CASSPPTGTDPYNEQFF	TGTGCCAGCTCACCACCGACCGGGACAGACCCCTACAATGAGCAGTTCTTC
TRBD2	TRBJ2-1	.	TRBV4-1	CASSQGAGGAYNEQFF	TGCGCCAGCAGCCAAGGAGCGGGAGGAGCCTACAATGAGCAGTTCTTC
.	TRBJ1-1	.	TRBV4-1	CASGGHNTEAFF	TGCGCCAGCGGAGGGCATAACACTGAAGCTTTCTTT
.	TRBJ1-1	once	TRBV30	CAWTPVNTEAFF	TGTGCCTGGACACCGGTGAACACTGAAGCTTTCTTT
.	TRBJ2-7	few	TRBV30	CAWSAGKDYEQYF	TGTGCCTGGAGTGCGGGCAAAGACTACGAGCAGTACTTC
.	TRBJ2-4	.	TRBV5-1	CASSLELGMAKNIQYF	TGCGCCAGCAGCTTGGAGTTAGGGATGGCCAAAAACATTCAGTACTTC
TRBD2	TRBJ2-1	.	TRBV9	CASSVVLAGAVNEQFF	TGTGCCAGCAGCGTAGTACTAGCGGGAGCGGTCAATGAGCAGTTCTTC
TRBD1	TRBJ2-7	once	TRBV6-5	CASTDRDRSYEQYF	TGTGCCAGCACCGACCGGGACAGATCCTACGAGCAGTACTTC
.	TRBJ2-5	.	TRBV27	CASSFQETQYF	TGTGCCAGCAGTTTCCAAGAGACCCAGTACTTC
TRBD1	TRBJ1-1	.	TRBV6-5	CASSPQGGEAFF	TGTGCCAGCAGTCCTCAGGGGGGTGAAGCTTTCTTT
TRBD1	TRBJ2-7	.	TRBV30	CAWRQGRYEQYF	TGTGCCTGGCGACAGGGGAGGTACGAGCAGTACTTC
.	TRBJ2-7	.	TRBV4-3	CASSQGGGSSYEQYF	TGCGCCAGCAGCCAGGGTGGGGGGAGCTCCTACGAGCAGTACTTC
.	TRBJ2-7	.	TRBV27	CASSLSGYSYEQYF	TGTGCCAGCAGTTTATCGGGGTACTCCTACGAGCAGTACTTC
.	TRBJ2-3	.	TRBV7-2	CASSLIGGADTQYF	TGTGCCAGCAGCTTAATCGGGGGTGCAGATACGCAGTATTTT
.	TRBJ2-7	.	TRBV10-3	CAISEVPYEQYF	TGTGCCATCAGTGAGGTCCCCTATGAGCAGTACTTC
.	TRBJ1-1	few	TRBV19	CASSITMSATEAFF	TGTGCCAGTAGTATAACAATGTCGGCAACTGAAGCTTTCTTT
TRBD2	TRBJ2-4	.	TRBV5-4	CASSFGTSGSGNIQYF	TGTGCCAGCAGCTTCGGGACTAGCGGGAGCGGAAACATTCAGTACTTC
.	TRBJ1-2	.	TRBV7-3	CASSPRVGEDYTF	TGTGCCAGCAGTCCCCGGGTCGGGGAGGACTACACCTTC
.	TRBJ2-1	few	TRBV6-4	CASSADPGQGDQFF	TGTGCCAGCAGTGCCGACCCGGGACAAGGGGACCAGTTCTTC
.	TRBJ2-7	.	TRBV5-4	CASSLETGKYEQYF	TGTGCCAGCAGCTTGGAAACAGGAAAATACGAGCAGTACTTC
.	TRBJ1-1	.	TRBV6-5	CASRREFVMNTEAFF	TGTGCCAGCAGGCGGGAATTTGTCATGAACACTGAAGCTTTCTTT
TRBD2	TRBJ2-7	.	TRBV6-4	CASSISGGSYEQYF	TGTGCCAGCAGCATTAGCGGGGGGTCCTACGAGCAGTACTTC
TRBD2	TRBJ2-5	.	TRBV5-4	CASSWGLAGDVKTQYF	TGTGCCAGCAGCTGGGGACTAGCGGGGGATGTTAAGACCCAGTACTTC
TRBD2	TRBJ2-1	.	TRBV7-3	CASSLAGAYNEQFF	TGTGCCAGCAGCCTAGCGGGCGCCTACAATGAGCAGTTCTTC
.	TRBJ1-1	once	TRBV6-5	CASRRDGNTEAFF	TGTGCCAGCAGACGAGACGGGAACACTGAAGCTTTCTTT
.	TRBJ1-3	.	TRBV28	CASSVFRVLSGNTIYF	TGTGCCAGCAGTGTATTCAGGGTCCTCTCTGGAAACACCATATATTTT
TRBD1	TRBJ1-2	many	TRBV2	CASSFDRGRDGYTF	TGTGCCAGCAGTTTTGACAGGGGGCGAGATGGCTACACCTTC
TRBD1	TRBJ1-2	few	TRBV18	CASSDGTGAYYGYTF	TGTGCCAGCTCCGACGGGACAGGGGCTTACTATGGCTACACCTTC
.	TRBJ2-1	.	TRBV7-9	CASSPIPYNEQFF	TGTGCCAGCAGCCCAATCCCCTACAATGAGCAGTTCTTC
TRBD2	TRBJ2-3	.	TRBV30	CAWSVQSGRADTQYF	TGTGCCTGGAGTGTACAGAGCGGGAGAGCAGATACGCAGTATTTT
.	TRBJ1-1	once	TRBV7-3	CASSLNPLGTEAFF	TGTGCCAGCAGCTTAAACCCCCTGGGAACTGAAGCTTTCTTT
.	TRBJ2-6	.	TRBV15	CATSKGLGANVLTF	TGTGCCACCTCTAAGGGGCTCGGGGCCAACGTCCTGACTTTC
.	TRBJ2-5	once	TRBV5-4	CASSLDRWEETLYF	TGTGCCAGCAGCTTGGATCGCTGGGAGGAGACCCTGTACTTC
.	TRBJ1-1	.	TRBV6-6	CASSYTPRGLGEAFF	TGTGCCAGCAGTTACACCCCCAGGGGTTTGGGTGAAGCTTTCTTT
.	TRBJ1-1	few	TRBV11-2	CASSSSRAHSQAFF	TGTGCCAGCAGCTCCAGCCGGGCCCATTCCCAAGCTTTCTTT
TRBD2	TRBJ2-3	.	TRBV19	CASSIFGGRAFGSTDTQYF	TGTGCCAGTAGTATTTTTGGCGGGAGGGCCTTCGGGAGCACAGATACGCAGTATTTT
TRBD1	TRBJ1-5	.	TRBV5-6	CASSPGTGRSQPQHF	TGTGCCAGCAGCCCCGGGACAGGGAGAAGTCAGCCCCAGCATTTT